One sample yielded the 25 T cell receptor beta chains listed below, sequenced in a study of blood T cells in healthy people across ages. With a J-beta primer mix and a sample-barcoded 5' primer, a second PCR ran about 7 to 11 cycles. MiXCR, applied by TCRdb to the 5' RACE reads, yields one record per CDR3 protein. The table lists hundreds of thousands of distinct CDR3 sequences, around 48% of them singletons. The sample consisted of blood. The origin of the receptors is a woman aged 60-75 years in good health.

The genes are TRBV4-2 and TRBJ1-6; 7 nucleotides match TRBD1. This CDR3 is built from 18 residues. V lost 3 bases, J lost 6 bases, and 14 bases stayed unmatched. CDR1 LGHNA and CDR2 YNFKEQ come from the germline V gene. This CDR3 is CASSHTRQGGAFNSPLHF. The CDR3 region has the DNA TGTGCCAGCAGCCACACCCGACAGGGAGGGGCTTTTAATTCACCCCTCCACTTT.

This clonotype was counted only a few times. This chain uses TRBV12-3 or TRBV12-4 with TRBJ2-7; TRBD1 matches at 7 bases. With 6 bases clipped from V and 4 bases from J, the junction kept 9 bases outside the gene matches. The CDR3 contains 14 residues. CDR3 amino acids: CASSDRARLYEQYF. CDR3 nucleotide sequence: TGTGCCAGCAGCGACAGGGCTAGACTATACGAGCAGTACTTC.

Comments on this clonotype: A much larger clone sits a single nucleotide away, making a read error possible. The chain carries TRBV5-6 and TRBJ2-5; 8 nucleotides agree with TRBD1. The J call is in doubt because the DNA end fits TRBJ2-7 better. CDR1 and CDR2 from the germline V gene are SGHDT and YYEEEE. CDR3 length: 18 residues. In DNA, the CDR3 is TGTGCCAGCACCGCAACAGGGGGAATTGGGCGAGGGGCTTACGAGCAGTACTTC. Encoded protein: CASTATGGIGRGAYEQYF.

CDR3 bases: TGTGCCAGCAGTTACTCAGGACAGGGGTATAATGAAAAACTGTTTTTT. Translation gives CASSYSGQGYNEKLFF. The V gene is TRBV6-6, the J gene TRBJ1-4; 9 nucleotides agree with TRBD1. The CDR3 loop spans 16 amino acids. Losses at the gene ends were 0 bases for V and 4 bases for J; bases not matched to a gene: 3. CDR1 and CDR2 (germline): MNHNY, SVGAGI (reference sequence).

The chain is built from TRBV9 and TRBJ2-2, with D uncertain. The CDR3 contains 14 residues. V dropped 0 bases and J dropped 6 bases, with 9 bases sitting between them. Germline CDR1 SGDLS, CDR2 YYNGEE. The CDR3 region is CASSVAPIPGELFF. CDR3 sequence (DNA): TGTGCCAGCAGCGTAGCTCCTATCCCCGGGGAGCTGTTTTTT.

This clonotype was detected ten times or more. The chain's CDR3 is CSALDRVETQYF. Written as DNA, the CDR3 is TGCAGTGCCCTTGACAGGGTAGAGACCCAGTACTTC. The V call is TRBV20-1, the J call TRBJ2-5, with TRBD1 identical over 7 bases. CDR1 and CDR2 (germline): DFQATT, SNEGSKA (reference sequence). The CDR3 is made up of 12 amino acids. V shed 6 bases and J 4 bases; nucleotides not matched to a gene: 5.

The genes are TRBV29-1 and TRBJ1-6, with D maybe TRBD1 (6 bases). In germline, CDR1 is SQVTM, CDR2 ANQGSEA. With 6 bases removed from V and 3 bases from J, the gap between germline ends came to 9 bases. The CDR3 covers 13 residues. The CDR3 protein is CSVLTGYNSPLHF. The CDR3 DNA sequence: TGCAGCGTGCTGACAGGCTATAATTCACCCCTCCACTTT.

V is TRBV20-1 and J is TRBJ2-6; 7 bases agree with TRBD1. The CDR3 loop spans 16 amino acids. Germline CDR1 and CDR2: DFQATT and SNEGSKA (reference sequence). J was trimmed by 0 bases and V by 6 bases; bases with no gene match: 8. CDR3 sequence reads: CSARDSPSSGANVLTF. As DNA, the CDR3 is TGCAGTGCCCGGGACAGTCCTAGCTCTGGGGCCAACGTCCTGACTTTC.

The genes are TRBV7-7 and TRBJ2-1, with D uncertain. Germline assignment: CDR1 SSHAT and CDR2 FNYEAQ (reference sequence). The CDR3 is 13 amino acids. V was cut by 5 bases and J by 8 bases, with 13 bases left in between. The CDR3, as DNA: TGTGCCAGCAGCCCGGGTCGGAAGGATGAGCAGTTCTTC. Translating it yields CASSPGRKDEQFF.

CDR3 nucleotides: TGTGCCAGCAGCTTTGACAGGGGGGTATGGGATGAGCAGTTCTTC. Translated, it gives CASSFDRGVWDEQFF. The V call is TRBV7-2, the J call TRBJ2-1, with 9 positions matching TRBD1. Germline V gives CDR1 SGHTA, CDR2 FQGNSA. The CDR3 is 15 residues long. The junction had 8 bases not matched to a gene; V was cut back by 3 bases and J by 8 bases.

This chain connects TRBV15 to TRBJ1-6; D call uncertain. This CDR3 is 16 amino acids long. Trimming took 1 base from V and 4 from J, leaving 11 bases between them. Germline CDR1 is LNHNV and CDR2 is YYDKDF (reference sequence). DNA for the CDR3: TGTGCCACCAGCAGAGGCGCGGCGGAGTATAATTCACCCCTCCACTTT. Protein sequence: CATSRGAAEYNSPLHF.

J is TRBJ2-1 and V is TRBV20-1; 13 nucleotides align to TRBD2. This CDR3 has 18 amino acids. Germline trimming cut 5 bases from V and 0 bases from J; bases unmatched to any gene: 10. Germline V gene data show CDR1 as DFQATT and CDR2 as SNEGSKA (reference sequence). In nucleotides, the CDR3 is TGCAGTGCTGACGGACTAGCGGGAGCCGGGGCCTCCTACAATGAGCAGTTCTTC. Translating gives CSADGLAGAGASYNEQFF.

The chain joins TRBV15 to TRBJ1-4; D remains unclear. The CDR3 length is 15 residues. V dropped 2 bases and J dropped 7 bases, with 14 bases sitting between them. The V gene's germline CDR1 is LNHNV and CDR2 YYDKDF (reference sequence). The CDR3 nucleotides are TGTGCCACCAGCAGATTAGCGGAGGAGATTGAAAAACTGTTTTTT. Translating gives CATSRLAEEIEKLFF.

This clonotype was observed a handful of times. The chain has TRBV7-9 and TRBJ2-3; D ambiguous. CDR1 is SEHNR, CDR2 FQNEAQ, per germline (reference sequence). The CDR3 has 16 residues. Trimming took off 5 bases at V and 2 bases at J, with 17 bases between the two ends. The CDR3 spells CASSPGVLQTTDTQYF. The CDR3 DNA is TGTGCCAGCAGCCCAGGTGTCCTGCAGACCACAGATACGCAGTATTTT.

V gene TRBV20-1 combines with J gene TRBJ2-7; TRBD1 agrees at 9 bases. Germline-derived CDR1 and CDR2 are DFQATT and SNEGSKA (reference sequence). This CDR3 spans 12 amino acids. Trimming at V came to 6 bases and at J to 7 bases, leaving 7 bases not matched to a gene. CDR3 in amino acids: CSAVADRGEQYF. Written as DNA, the CDR3 is TGCAGTGCGGTAGCGGACAGGGGAGAGCAGTACTTC.

This sequence joins TRBV28 and TRBJ1-1, with a possible D match to TRBD1 (6 bases). V was cut by 4 bases and J by 2 bases, with 14 bases left in between. This CDR3 is built from 15 residues. Germline lookup yields CDR1 MDHEN and CDR2 SYDVKM. The CDR3 bases are TGTGCCAGCAGTTCCGGAGGGACAACTAACACTGAAGCTTTCTTT. Its translation is CASSSGGTTNTEAFF.

This clonotype has just a few counts. The J gene is TRBJ1-2, the V gene TRBV5-6; 7 bases map to TRBD1. Germline CDR1 reads SGHDT; CDR2 reads YYEEEE. The CDR3 is made up of 16 amino acids. The J segment lost 2 bases and the V segment lost 0 bases, leaving 7 bases of the junction unmatched. The CDR3 sequence: CASSLDGTAPNYGYTF. CDR3 nucleotide sequence: TGTGCCAGCAGCTTGGATGGGACAGCACCCAACTATGGCTACACCTTC.

This clonotype turned up a few times. This chain joins TRBV5-8 and TRBJ2-6; D may match TRBD1 or TRBD2 (5 bases each). V was clipped by 2 bases and J by 0 bases, with 12 bases between them. The CDR3 spans 17 residues. The germline CDR1 and CDR2 sequences are SGHTS and YDEGEE. The CDR3 DNA follows: TGTGCCAGCAGCTTTAGAGGGGTTTCCTCTGGGGCCAACGTCCTGACTTTC. This gives the protein CASSFRGVSSGANVLTF.

The chain uses TRBV7-3 and TRBJ2-3; 13 bases match TRBD2. V dropped 1 base and J dropped 4; count of bases not matched to a gene: 11. Germline lookup yields CDR1 SGHTA and CDR2 FQGTGA. The CDR3 is 19 amino acids. In nucleotides, the CDR3 is TGTGCCAGCAGCTTAAGCGGGCGAACTAGCGGGAGGGCCGCAGATACGCAGTATTTT. This sequence encodes CASSLSGRTSGRAADTQYF.

The table lists this clonotype with a few counts. This chain links TRBV7-2 with TRBJ2-7; 7 nucleotides match TRBD2. CDR3 size: 13 residues. Trimming took 6 bases from V and 3 from J; bases not matched to a gene: 5. The germline V gene has CDR1 SGHTA and CDR2 FQGNSA. The CDR3 loop reads CASRWDYSYEQYF. The CDR3 region has the DNA TGTGCCAGCAGATGGGACTATAGCTACGAGCAGTACTTC.

This clonotype has a handful of counts. The gene calls are TRBV20-1 and TRBJ1-2; D unresolved. The CDR3 loop spans 17 amino acids. CDR1 and CDR2 (germline): DFQATT, SNEGSKA (reference sequence). V was cut by 0 bases and J by 2 bases, with 19 bases left in between. In DNA, the CDR3 is TGCAGTGCTAGAGATCGGGGTGGCGGGTCGGTGAACTATGGCTACACCTTC. It translates to CSARDRGGGSVNYGYTF.

This clonotype was seen a single time. V and J are TRBV20-1 and TRBJ2-7; D might be TRBD2 (6 bases). Germline CDR1 DFQATT, CDR2 SNEGSKA (reference sequence). Deletions cut 3 bases from V and 2 bases from J, with 17 bases between. This CDR3 has 15 amino acids. The CDR3 region is CSASISSGSAYEQYF. As DNA, the CDR3 is TGCAGTGCTAGCATCTCGAGCGGGTCTGCCTACGAGCAGTACTTC.

The chain carries TRBV28 and TRBJ1-2, with TRBD1 matching 7 bases. Germline V lookup: CDR1 MDHEN, CDR2 SYDVKM. This CDR3 is built from 14 residues. J was trimmed by 4 bases and V by 7 bases; bases with no gene match: 9. CDR3 sequence reads: CASTNPDRVYGYTF. CDR3 DNA: TGTGCCAGCACCAATCCAGACAGGGTCTATGGCTACACCTTC.

As regards this clonotype: A single base separates this from a much larger clone, so it may be a read error. V gene TRBV29-1 combines with J gene TRBJ2-7; the match to TRBD1 covers 7 bases. The CDR3 consists of 15 residues. Germline V gene sequence: CDR1 SQVTM, CDR2 ANQGSEA. J was trimmed by 3 bases and V by 4 bases; bases with no gene match: 12. CDR3 sequence reads: CSVVPPRGPNYEQYF. CDR3 DNA sequence: TGCAGCGTTGTCCCCCCGAGGGGGCCGAACTACGAGCAGTACTTC.

This clonotype was observed a single time. A read error is possible here, since a much larger clone lies one base away. The chain joins TRBV4-2 to TRBJ1-1; D gene uncertain. CDR3 length: 15 residues. Germline CDR1 reads LGHNA; CDR2 reads YNFKEQ. The DNA of the CDR3 is TGTGCCAGCAGCCAAGACGTCTCCAAGAACACTAAAGCTTTCTTT. Translating gives CASSQDVSKNTKAFF.